A selection of T cell receptor beta chains follows, all from one sample in a study of T-cell reconstitution after alpha-beta-depleted transplantation in children. TCRdb reprocessed the PCR reads via MiXCR and lists one record per CDR3 protein. The sample lists 500,000 to 600,000 distinct CDR3 sequences, roughly a quarter occurring once. The sequenced sample was PBMCs, obtained before TCRalphabeta/CD19-depleted stem cell transplant. These receptors all come from a boy under three years old with Wiskott-Aldrich syndrome, due to receive a stem cell transplant. The CDR3 runs from the conserved cysteine through the conserved F or W. D genes are given only for firm matches. Some rows mark clone size as missing; the rest say once, few, many or name a class of expanded clone.

-	TRBV19	few	TRBJ2-2	TGTGCCAGTAGGAGAAACACCGGGGAGCTGTTTTTT	CASRRNTGELFF
-	TRBV29-1	-	TRBJ2-5	TGCAGCGGGGAGGACCAAGAGACCCAGTACTTC	CSGEDQETQYF
-	TRBV20-1	once	TRBJ1-1	TGCAGTGCCCCGAGGGTAGGAATGAACACTGAAGCTTTCTTT	CSAPRVGMNTEAFF
-	TRBV5-1	few	TRBJ2-3	TGCGCCAGCAGCTTGGCCACAGTTTCAGATACGCAGTATTTT	CASSLATVSDTQYF
-	TRBV3-1	-	TRBJ2-2	TGTGCCAGCAGCCAAGAGAGGGACATTGTAGAGGGGGTCATGACCGGGGAGCTGTTTTTT	CASSQERDIVEGVMTGELFF
-	TRBV5-6	few	TRBJ1-4	TGTGCCAGCAGCTTTTGGGGGACTAATGAAAAACTGTTTTTT	CASSFWGTNEKLFF
TRBD2	TRBV5-1	few	TRBJ2-2	TGCGCCAGCGGCATAGCGGGAGCGCCGGCGGACGGGGAGCTGTTTTTT	CASGIAGAPADGELFF
TRBD2	TRBV27	-	TRBJ2-1	TGTGCCAGCAGTTTATCCACTAGCGGGAGCTCCTACAATGAGCAGTTCTTC	CASSLSTSGSSYNEQFF
TRBD1	TRBV5-1	few	TRBJ1-1	TGCGCCAGCAGCTCGGGACAGGGTGAAGCTTTCTTT	CASSSGQGEAFF
-	TRBV20-1	-	TRBJ2-3	TGCAGTGCTAGAGATCTTGGGACTAGCACAGATACGCAGTATTTT	CSARDLGTSTDTQYF
TRBD1	TRBV5-4	-	TRBJ2-7	TGTGCCAGCAGCCCCGGACAGGGTCGAATAAGCGAGCAGTACTTC	CASSPGQGRISEQYF
-	TRBV16	few	TRBJ1-3	TGTGCCAGCAGCCAATCCATCCAGTTCGCTGGAAACACCATATATTTT	CASSQSIQFAGNTIYF
-	TRBV7-2	few	TRBJ2-7	TGTGCCAGCAGCTTAGAGGGGGGGAACCGCGAGCAGTACTTC	CASSLEGGNREQYF
-	TRBV2	few	TRBJ2-1	TGTGCCAGCGGGGGGGGGCGGAGCAATGAGCAGTTCTTC	CASGGGRSNEQFF
-	TRBV2	-	TRBJ2-2	TGTGCCAGCAGTGTTCGGGGGCAGAGGAGCGGGGAGCTGTTTTTT	CASSVRGQRSGELFF
-	TRBV7-6	-	TRBJ2-7	TGTGCCAGCAGTATGAACTACGAGCAGTACTTC	CASSMNYEQYF
-	TRBV7-9	-	TRBJ1-2	TGTGCCAGCAGCTTAAGCGGGCGCGGTCACTATGGCTACACCTTC	CASSLSGRGHYGYTF
-	TRBV7-9	-	TRBJ1-1	TGTGCCAGCAGCCTAGGGGACCCCACTGAAGCTTTCTTT	CASSLGDPTEAFF
TRBD2	TRBV12-3/TRBV12-4	-	TRBJ2-1	TGTGCCAGCAGTCCACGGACTAGCGGGAGGGAACTAAATGAGCAGTTCTTC	CASSPRTSGRELNEQFF
TRBD2	TRBV10-2	-	TRBJ2-7	TGCGCCAGCAGTGAACTAGCGGGAGGGCGTCACGAGCAGTACTTC	CASSELAGGRHEQYF
-	TRBV10-3	-	TRBJ2-3	TGTGCCATCAGTGACAGGGCCCTTTCAGATACGCAGTATTTT	CAISDRALSDTQYF
-	TRBV25-1	-	TRBJ2-7	TGTGCCAGCAGTGAATATAGGAGGGGCTACGAGCAGTACTTC	CASSEYRRGYEQYF
TRBD2	TRBV6-5	-	TRBJ2-1	TGTGCCAGCAGTTATACGGCTGCGGGAGGGAACAATGAGCAGTTCTTC	CASSYTAAGGNNEQFF
-	TRBV5-5	-	TRBJ2-1	TGTGCCAGCAGCTTGGAACTTTACAATGAGCAGTTCTTC	CASSLELYNEQFF
-	TRBV7-2	-	TRBJ2-3	TGTGCCAGCAGCTTAGTGACTACCGAAGATACGCAGTATTTT	CASSLVTTEDTQYF
TRBD2	TRBV5-1	few	TRBJ2-2	TGCGCCAGTTCTAGCGGGAGCGCCCGAACCGGGGAGCTGTTTTTT	CASSSGSARTGELFF
-	TRBV28	few	TRBJ2-1	TGTGCCAGCAGTCCCTTTCTCGAGGGTTCCTACAATGAGCAGTTCTTC	CASSPFLEGSYNEQFF
-	TRBV20-1	-	TRBJ1-5	TGCAGTGCTTCCCGGCCGGGAGGGTATCAGCCCCAGCATTTT	CSASRPGGYQPQHF
TRBD2	TRBV9	-	TRBJ2-2	TGTGCCAGCAGCGTAGCTGGCAGCGGGGGCACCGGGGAGCTGTTTTTT	CASSVAGSGGTGELFF
TRBD1	TRBV18	-	TRBJ2-5	TGTGCCAGCTCACTAATGGACAGGGTCAGAGGCGAGACCCAGTACTTC	CASSLMDRVRGETQYF
TRBD2	TRBV5-1	few	TRBJ2-3	TGCGCCAGCAGCCCGGGACTAGCGGGATTCGACACAGATACGCAGTATTTT	CASSPGLAGFDTDTQYF
TRBD2	TRBV5-1	-	TRBJ2-7	TGCGCCAGCAGCGACAAACTAGCGGGGGGTTACGAGCAGTACTTC	CASSDKLAGGYEQYF
-	TRBV4-2	-	TRBJ1-6	TGTGCCAGCAGCCGTTGGGAGGGGCAGGCAGAGAATTCACCCCTCCACTTT	CASSRWEGQAENSPLHF
TRBD1	TRBV12-3/TRBV12-4	-	TRBJ1-2	TGTGCCAGCAGCCCCTTGGGACAGGGAGTGGGGGTCTATGGCTACACCTTC	CASSPLGQGVGVYGYTF
-	TRBV15	few	TRBJ2-3	TGTGCCACCAGCGTCCGACCAAACACAGATACGCAGTATTTT	CATSVRPNTDTQYF
-	TRBV20-1	-	TRBJ2-1	TGCAGTGCTAGACATATAAGAATCGAGGAGCAGTTCTTC	CSARHIRIEEQFF
TRBD1	TRBV20-1	few	TRBJ2-3	TGCAGTGCTGTTGACAGGGTGGGGACAGATACGCAGTATTTT	CSAVDRVGTDTQYF
-	TRBV5-1	few	TRBJ2-1	TGCGCCAGCAGCTTGGCCGTTTGGCTCTACAATGAGCAGTTCTTC	CASSLAVWLYNEQFF
-	TRBV28	few	TRBJ1-1	TGTGCCAGCAGTTCCCCAGAGAGGGGGGCTTTCTTT	CASSSPERGAFF
TRBD2	TRBV12-3/TRBV12-4	-	TRBJ2-1	TGTGCCAGCAGCCAGACTAGCGGGTTTGTGTCTGACAATGAGCAGTTCTTC	CASSQTSGFVSDNEQFF
TRBD2	TRBV2	-	TRBJ2-4	TGTGCCAGCAGTGACCTAGCGGTTCTAGCCAAAAACATTCAGTACTTC	CASSDLAVLAKNIQYF
-	TRBV6-1	-	TRBJ1-3	TGTGCCAGCAGAAGTGGGAAGTCCTCTCGGGTTCGGACCATATATTTT	CASRSGKSSRVRTIYF
TRBD2	TRBV7-9	-	TRBJ2-1	TGTGCCAGCAGCTTAGAAGTAGCGGGGGTATATGAGCAGTTCTTC	CASSLEVAGVYEQFF
TRBD2	TRBV9	-	TRBJ2-7	TGTGCCAGCAGCGTGACTAGCAGTCCCTACGAGCAGTACTTC	CASSVTSSPYEQYF
TRBD1	TRBV5-1	few	TRBJ2-3	TGCGCCAGCAGCCGACGGGACAGGAGCACAGATACGCAGTATTTT	CASSRRDRSTDTQYF
-	TRBV7-8	few	TRBJ2-2	TGTGCCAGCAGCTTAATACGCCATTCGAACACCGGGGAGCTGTTTTTT	CASSLIRHSNTGELFF
-	TRBV2	-	TRBJ2-3	TGTGCCAGCAGTGAACTAGCAGCGGATACGCAGTATTTT	CASSELAADTQYF
-	TRBV24-1	-	TRBJ2-3	TGTGCCACCAGTGATTTTGGGACAGATACGCAGTATTTT	CATSDFGTDTQYF